This TCR beta chain was sequenced in a study of blood T cell repertoires in COVID-19. As for the study in general: Donors in the United States, Italy and Spain gave samples during acute or convalescent COVID-19.

This table comes from immunoSEQ multiplex PCR, and its TCRdb copy is limited to in-frame clones, with some not included. The sample has some 100,000 clones, approximately 87% seen once. V lost 5 bases to trimming and J lost 6 bases; unmatched junction nucleotides: 3. From germline, CDR1 is MNHEY and CDR2 SMNVEV (reference sequence). This CDR3 contains 13 residues. This chain uses TRBV27 with TRBJ1-5; 8 positions agree with TRBD1. Sequencing was performed on peripheral blood. The receptor was isolated from a woman aged 60 to 75 with acute or convalescent COVID-19. The CDR3 spells CASSVDRGQPQHF. As DNA, the CDR3 is TGTGCCAGCAGTGTCGACAGGGGTCAGCCCCAGCATTTT.